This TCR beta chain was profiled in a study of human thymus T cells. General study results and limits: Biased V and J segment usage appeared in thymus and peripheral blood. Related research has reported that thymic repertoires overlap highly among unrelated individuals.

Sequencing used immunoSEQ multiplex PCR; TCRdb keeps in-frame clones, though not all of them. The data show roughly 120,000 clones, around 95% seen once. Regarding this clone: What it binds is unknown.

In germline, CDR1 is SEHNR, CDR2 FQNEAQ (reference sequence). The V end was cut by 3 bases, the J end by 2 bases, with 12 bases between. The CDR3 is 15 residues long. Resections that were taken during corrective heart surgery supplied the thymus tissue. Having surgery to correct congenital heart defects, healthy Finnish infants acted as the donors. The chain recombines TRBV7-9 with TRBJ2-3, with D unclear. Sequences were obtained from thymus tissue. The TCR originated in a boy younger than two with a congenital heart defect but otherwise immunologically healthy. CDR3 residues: CASSFARNITDTQYF. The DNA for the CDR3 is TGTGCCAGCAGCTTTGCCCGGAACATCACAGATACGCAGTATTTT.